The rows below give T cell receptor beta chains drawn from one sample of a study of CD8+ T cells in alopecia areata. Produced via immunoSEQ multiplex PCR; TCRdb's table is partial and in-frame only. Among 150,000 to 200,000 clones listed, about 60% were seen once. The specimen was CD8+ T cells sorted from blood, collected at week 24, from a patient treated with tofacitinib. These receptors were collected from a human donor with alopecia areata. The CDR3 runs from the conserved cysteine through the conserved F or W. Each record gives: CDR3 protein, CDR3 DNA, J gene, V gene, D gene, clone size. The D gene is left open where the match is weak. Size values are once, few and many counts, or a class for expanded clones, and some rows have none.

CDR3 protein: CASIWDRGSYEQYF
CDR3 DNA: TGTGCCAGCATATGGGACAGGGGCTCCTACGAGCAGTACTTC
J gene: TRBJ2-7
V gene: TRBV2
D gene: TRBD1
clone size: NA

CDR3 protein: CASSLATRGGTDTQYF
CDR3 DNA: TGTGCCAGCAGCTTAGCCACGCGAGGGGGCACAGATACGCAGTATTTT
J gene: TRBJ2-3
V gene: TRBV7-2
D gene: NA
clone size: NA

CDR3 protein: CASSIGWGQGLNTEAFF
CDR3 DNA: TGTGCCAGTAGTATAGGGTGGGGTCAAGGGTTGAACACTGAAGCTTTCTTT
J gene: TRBJ1-1
V gene: TRBV19
D gene: NA
clone size: NA

CDR3 protein: CASKTSDDEKLFF
CDR3 DNA: TGTGCCAGCAAGACTTCGGACGACGAAAAACTGTTTTTT
J gene: TRBJ1-4
V gene: TRBV2
D gene: NA
clone size: NA

CDR3 protein: CASRWAYQETQYF
CDR3 DNA: TGTGCCAGCAGATGGGCGTACCAAGAGACCCAGTACTTC
J gene: TRBJ2-5
V gene: TRBV6-1
D gene: NA
clone size: NA

CDR3 protein: CASSLTMNTEAFF
CDR3 DNA: TGTGCCAGCAGCCTAACAATGAACACTGAAGCTTTCTTT
J gene: TRBJ1-1
V gene: TRBV27
D gene: NA
clone size: NA

CDR3 protein: CAWSVSYEQYF
CDR3 DNA: TGTGCCTGGAGTGTCTCCTACGAGCAGTACTTC
J gene: TRBJ2-7
V gene: TRBV30
D gene: NA
clone size: NA

CDR3 protein: CSVEDLGRLQHF
CDR3 DNA: TGCAGCGTTGAAGATCTGGGACGGCTCCAGCATTTT
J gene: TRBJ1-5
V gene: TRBV29-1
D gene: NA
clone size: NA

CDR3 protein: CASSVPRGVHSGANVLTF
CDR3 DNA: TGTGCCAGCAGCGTCCCGCGGGGGGTCCACTCTGGGGCCAACGTCCTGACTTTC
J gene: TRBJ2-6
V gene: TRBV9
D gene: TRBD2
clone size: NA

CDR3 protein: CASSLPSQGLDYGYTF
CDR3 DNA: TGTGCCAGCAGCTTGCCGTCACAGGGGCTCGACTATGGCTACACCTTC
J gene: TRBJ1-2
V gene: TRBV5-6
D gene: TRBD1
clone size: NA

CDR3 protein: CAWVLGQGLSYEQYF
CDR3 DNA: TGTGCCTGGGTCCTGGGGCAGGGCCTCTCCTACGAGCAGTACTTC
J gene: TRBJ2-7
V gene: TRBV30
D gene: NA
clone size: NA

CDR3 protein: CASSLGARDEQYF
CDR3 DNA: TGCGCCAGCAGCTTAGGGGCCCGGGACGAGCAGTACTTC
J gene: TRBJ2-7
V gene: TRBV4-1
D gene: NA
clone size: NA

CDR3 protein: CASSLEPSEVGQYF
CDR3 DNA: TGCGCCAGCAGCTTGGAACCCTCAGAGGTCGGGCAGTATTTT
J gene: TRBJ2-3
V gene: TRBV5-1
D gene: NA
clone size: NA

CDR3 protein: CSVEDGRGVQFF
CDR3 DNA: TGCAGCGTTGAAGACGGCAGGGGGGTGCAGTTCTTC
J gene: TRBJ2-1
V gene: TRBV29-1
D gene: NA
clone size: few

CDR3 protein: CASSEGEVLQTQYF
CDR3 DNA: TGTGCCAGCAGCGAGGGGGAGGTTTTGCAGACCCAGTACTTC
J gene: TRBJ2-5
V gene: TRBV5-6
D gene: NA
clone size: NA

CDR3 protein: CASSSPIGGGAEETQYF
CDR3 DNA: TGTGCCAGCAGCTCCCCCATAGGCGGGGGGGCCGAGGAGACCCAGTACTTC
J gene: TRBJ2-5
V gene: TRBV27
D gene: TRBD2
clone size: few

CDR3 protein: CASSVRQVQETQYF
CDR3 DNA: TGTGCCAGCAGCGTCAGACAGGTACAAGAGACCCAGTACTTC
J gene: TRBJ2-5
V gene: TRBV13
D gene: NA
clone size: NA

CDR3 protein: CASSLVPKRHNANSPLHF
CDR3 DNA: TGTGCCAGCAGCTTAGTCCCTAAAAGACATAACGCGAATTCACCCCTCCACTTT
J gene: TRBJ1-6
V gene: TRBV7-9
D gene: NA
clone size: once

CDR3 protein: CSVSQGRGYTF
CDR3 DNA: TGCAGCGTGTCACAGGGTCGAGGCTACACCTTC
J gene: TRBJ1-2
V gene: TRBV29-1
D gene: NA
clone size: NA

CDR3 protein: CAYRQGGTGELFF
CDR3 DNA: TGTGCCTACCGACAGGGAGGGACCGGGGAGCTGTTTTTT
J gene: TRBJ2-2
V gene: TRBV30
D gene: NA
clone size: NA

CDR3 protein: CASSYIGDRGTGELFF
CDR3 DNA: TGTGCCAGCAGTTACATAGGAGACAGGGGCACCGGGGAGCTGTTTTTT
J gene: TRBJ2-2
V gene: TRBV6-6
D gene: TRBD1
clone size: NA

CDR3 protein: CATSRTGDYNEQFF
CDR3 DNA: TGTGCCACCTCACGGACGGGCGACTACAATGAGCAGTTCTTC
J gene: TRBJ2-1
V gene: TRBV12-5
D gene: NA
clone size: once

CDR3 protein: CASSPGTGFTDTQYF
CDR3 DNA: TGTGCCAGCAGCCCCGGGACAGGGTTCACAGATACGCAGTATTTT
J gene: TRBJ2-3
V gene: TRBV27
D gene: TRBD1
clone size: NA

CDR3 protein: CASSLGTSGQETQYF
CDR3 DNA: TGTGCCAGCAGCTTAGGGACTAGCGGCCAAGAGACCCAGTACTTC
J gene: TRBJ2-5
V gene: TRBV13
D gene: TRBD2
clone size: few

CDR3 protein: CASSESVPNEKLFF
CDR3 DNA: TGTGCCAGCAGTGAATCGGTACCTAATGAAAAACTGTTTTTT
J gene: TRBJ1-4
V gene: TRBV25-1
D gene: NA
clone size: once

CDR3 protein: CASSPTSGSGEQYF
CDR3 DNA: TGTGCCAGCAGCCCTACGTCGGGGTCGGGCGAGCAGTACTTC
J gene: TRBJ2-7
V gene: TRBV5-6
D gene: NA
clone size: NA

CDR3 protein: CASSADHEQYF
CDR3 DNA: TGTGCCAGCAGCGCAGACCACGAGCAGTACTTC
J gene: TRBJ2-7
V gene: TRBV13
D gene: NA
clone size: NA

CDR3 protein: CASSLSGGQETQYF
CDR3 DNA: TGTGCCAGCAGCTTGTCCGGGGGCCAAGAGACCCAGTACTTC
J gene: TRBJ2-5
V gene: TRBV7-2
D gene: NA
clone size: few

CDR3 protein: CASSLGTGNQPQHF
CDR3 DNA: TGTGCCAGCAGCTTGGGGACAGGGAATCAGCCCCAGCATTTT
J gene: TRBJ1-5
V gene: TRBV5-6
D gene: TRBD1
clone size: NA

CDR3 protein: CASSYRGGYGYTF
CDR3 DNA: TGTGCCAGCAGCTACAGGGGCGGCTATGGCTACACCTTC
J gene: TRBJ1-2
V gene: TRBV14
D gene: TRBD1
clone size: few

CDR3 protein: CSVEDRDRGNEKLFF
CDR3 DNA: TGCAGCGTTGAAGACCGGGACAGGGGAAATGAAAAACTGTTTTTT
J gene: TRBJ1-4
V gene: TRBV29-1
D gene: TRBD1
clone size: NA

CDR3 protein: CASSQESGRGTDTQYF
CDR3 DNA: TGCGCCAGCAGCCAGGAGTCCGGTCGGGGCACAGATACGCAGTATTTT
J gene: TRBJ2-3
V gene: TRBV4-1
D gene: NA
clone size: NA

CDR3 protein: CASEALGEQYF
CDR3 DNA: TGTGCCAGCGAAGCGCTGGGCGAGCAGTACTTC
J gene: TRBJ2-7
V gene: TRBV27
D gene: NA
clone size: NA